The entry that follows covers one TCR beta chain sequence. The antigen remains unidentified. The PCR made use of 60 Vbeta and 13 Jbeta primers. Profiled with immunoSEQ multiplex PCR; TCRdb holds only in-frame clones, not every one. This table has roughly 160,000 clones, 70% to 90% appearing once. The data were obtained in a study of cytomegalovirus exposure and HLA in healthy donors. This CDR3 is 14 amino acids long. V was clipped by 2 bases and J by 6 bases, with 10 bases between them. Per germline, CDR1 LNHDA and CDR2 SQIVND (reference sequence). Overall study results and limits: An ancestry cluster, one associated with Asian ancestry, reportedly showed fewer N-insertions than the approximately 670-donor mean in a later analysis.

This TCR derives from a young man in good health and CMV-seropositive. The rearrangement links TRBV19 to TRBJ2-2; TRBD2 might be the D (6 bases). The sample consisted of PBMCs. In nucleotides, the CDR3 is TGTGCCAGTAGTATATCACAGCGGGCCGGGGAGCTGTTTTTT. This encodes CASSISQRAGELFF.